Below are 5 T cell receptor beta chains sequenced from a single sample in a study of T-cell reconstitution after alpha-beta-depleted transplantation in children. Unique molecular identifiers were used in preparing the TCRbeta library. TCRdb reprocessed the PCR reads with MiXCR, giving one entry per CDR3 protein. This repertoire shows approximately 430,000 distinct CDR3 sequences, about a sixth found once; its top ten account for over 25%. Sample: PBMCs, mostly from graft donor cells, taken 360 days after TCRalphabeta/CD19-depleted stem cell transplant. These receptors originate from a boy in the first two years of life who had a stem cell transplant for Wiskott-Aldrich syndrome, so the T cells may come from the graft donor.

The chain employs TRBV29-1 and TRBJ2-7; no clear D gene. The CDR3 is 10 residues long. V lost 3 bases and J 11 bases, leaving 11 bases between the germline ends. Germline CDR1 reads SQVTM; CDR2 reads ANQGSEA. The CDR3 reads CSVDAFSEYF. Written as DNA, the CDR3 is TGCAGCGTTGATGCATTTTCGGAGTACTTC.

V and J are TRBV6-5 and TRBJ2-3, with D hard to call. V was cut by 2 bases and J by 2 bases, with 11 bases left in between. The CDR3 length is 15 residues. Per germline, CDR1 MNHEY and CDR2 SVGAGI. CDR3 DNA sequence: TGTGCCAGCAGTTACAGGGCAGCCCTCACAGATACGCAGTATTTT. It is translated as CASSYRAALTDTQYF.

The genes are TRBV29-1 and TRBJ2-7; D is ambiguous. This CDR3 is built from 15 residues. Germline-derived CDR1 and CDR2 are SQVTM and ANQGSEA. V was trimmed by 0 bases and J by 2 bases, leaving 14 bases between them. The chain's CDR3 is CSVEDPSGPTYEQYF. The CDR3, as DNA: TGCAGCGTTGAAGATCCCAGTGGGCCCACCTACGAGCAGTACTTC.

This rearrangement joins TRBV18 to TRBJ2-3; D not resolved. Between the trimmed V and J ends, which lost 1 base and 2 bases, there was a span of 10 bases. Germline V CDR1 and CDR2: KGHSH, LQKENI. This CDR3 is 15 amino acids long. Here the CDR3 DNA reads TGTGCCAGCTCACCACAGGCGGCCGCCACAGATACGCAGTATTTT. Translated: CASSPQAAATDTQYF.

The V and J genes are TRBV7-9 and TRBJ2-4; TRBD1 is a possible D gene (6 bases). Per germline, CDR1 SEHNR and CDR2 FQNEAQ (reference sequence). The CDR3 runs 14 residues. V lost 2 bases and J lost 6, with 11 bases in between. CDR3: CASSLNRERNIQYF. The DNA of the CDR3 is TGTGCCAGCAGCTTAAACAGGGAGAGAAACATTCAGTACTTC.